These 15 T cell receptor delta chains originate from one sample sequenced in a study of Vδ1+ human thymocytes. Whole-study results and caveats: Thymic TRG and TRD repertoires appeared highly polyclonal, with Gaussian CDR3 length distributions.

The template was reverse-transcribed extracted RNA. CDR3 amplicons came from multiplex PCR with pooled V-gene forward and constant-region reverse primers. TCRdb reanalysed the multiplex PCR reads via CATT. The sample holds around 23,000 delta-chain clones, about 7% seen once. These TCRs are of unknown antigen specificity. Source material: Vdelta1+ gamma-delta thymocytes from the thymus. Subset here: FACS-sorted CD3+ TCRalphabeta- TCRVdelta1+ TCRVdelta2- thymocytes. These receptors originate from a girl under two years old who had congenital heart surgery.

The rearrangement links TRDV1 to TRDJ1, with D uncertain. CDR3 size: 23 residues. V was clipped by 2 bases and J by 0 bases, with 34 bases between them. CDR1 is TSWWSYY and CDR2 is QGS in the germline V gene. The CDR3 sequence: CALGECSLPLERGPRLYTDKLIF. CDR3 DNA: TGTGCTCTTGGGGAATGTAGCCTCCCCCTTGAGAGGGGCCCTCGCTTATACACCGATAAACTCATCTTT.

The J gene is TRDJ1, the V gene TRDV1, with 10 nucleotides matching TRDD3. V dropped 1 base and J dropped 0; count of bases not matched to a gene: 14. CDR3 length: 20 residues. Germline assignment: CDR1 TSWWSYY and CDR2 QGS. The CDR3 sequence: CALGEQYGGGYTADTDKLIF. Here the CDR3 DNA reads TGTGCTCTTGGGGAACAGTACGGTGGGGGATACACGGCGGACACCGATAAACTCATCTTT.

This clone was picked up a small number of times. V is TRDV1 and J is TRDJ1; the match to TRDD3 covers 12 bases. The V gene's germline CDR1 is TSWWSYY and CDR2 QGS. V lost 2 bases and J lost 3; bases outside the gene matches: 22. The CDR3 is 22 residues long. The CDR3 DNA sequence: TGTGCTCTTGGGGAATTCGGCCCTCCTACTGCTGGGGGATACGGTTTGTCCGATAAACTCATCTTT. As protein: CALGEFGPPTAGGYGLSDKLIF.

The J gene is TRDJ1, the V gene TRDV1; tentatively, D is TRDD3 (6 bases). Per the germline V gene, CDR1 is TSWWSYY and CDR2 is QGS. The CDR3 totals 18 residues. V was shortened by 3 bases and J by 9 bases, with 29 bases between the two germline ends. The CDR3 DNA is TGTGCTCTTGGGGATCCCTCCTCAACCCTGGGGCAAAGGTATGAACTCATCTTT. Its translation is CALGDPSSTLGQRYELIF.

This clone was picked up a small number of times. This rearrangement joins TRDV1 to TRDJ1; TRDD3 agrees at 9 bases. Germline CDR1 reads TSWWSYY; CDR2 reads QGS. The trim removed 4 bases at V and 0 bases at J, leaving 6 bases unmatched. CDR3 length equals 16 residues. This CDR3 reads CALGAGDTEYTDKLIF. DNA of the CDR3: TGTGCTCTTGGGGCCGGGGATACGGAGTACACCGATAAACTCATCTTT.

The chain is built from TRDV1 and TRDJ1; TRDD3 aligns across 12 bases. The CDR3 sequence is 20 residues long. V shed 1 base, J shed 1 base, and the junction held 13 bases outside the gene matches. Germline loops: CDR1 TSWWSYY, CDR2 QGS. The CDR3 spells CALGEPGPTGGYRLTDKLIF. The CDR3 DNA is TGTGCTCTTGGGGAACCCGGGCCTACTGGGGGATACAGGCTCACCGATAAACTCATCTTT.

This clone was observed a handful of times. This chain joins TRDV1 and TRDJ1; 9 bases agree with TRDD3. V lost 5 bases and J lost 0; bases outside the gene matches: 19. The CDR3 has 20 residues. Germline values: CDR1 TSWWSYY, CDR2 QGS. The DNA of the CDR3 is TGTGCTCTTGGGTCTCCAGGTTCCCGTACTGGGGGACCCTACACCGATAAACTCATCTTT. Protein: CALGSPGSRTGGPYTDKLIF.

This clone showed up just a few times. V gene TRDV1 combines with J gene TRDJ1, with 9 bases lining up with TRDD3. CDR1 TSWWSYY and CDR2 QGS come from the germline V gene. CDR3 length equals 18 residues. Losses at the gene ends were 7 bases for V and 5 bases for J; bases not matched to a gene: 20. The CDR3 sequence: CALETPKGIREGRDKLIF. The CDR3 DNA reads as TGTGCTCTTGAGACTCCTAAGGGGATACGCGAAGGACGGGATAAACTCATCTTT.

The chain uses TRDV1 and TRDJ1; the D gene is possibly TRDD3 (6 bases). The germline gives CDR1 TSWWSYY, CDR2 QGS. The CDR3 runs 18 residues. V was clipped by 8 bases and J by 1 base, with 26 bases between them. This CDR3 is CALWALVGGTGTTDKLIF. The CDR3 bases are TGTGCTCTTTGGGCTCTAGTGGGGGGTACTGGTACCACCGATAAACTCATCTTT.

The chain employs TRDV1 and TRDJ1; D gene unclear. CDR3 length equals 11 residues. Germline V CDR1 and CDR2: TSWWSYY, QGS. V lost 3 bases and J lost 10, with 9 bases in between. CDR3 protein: CALGDLGRLIF. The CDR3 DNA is TGTGCTCTTGGGGACCTAGGGAGACTCATCTTT.

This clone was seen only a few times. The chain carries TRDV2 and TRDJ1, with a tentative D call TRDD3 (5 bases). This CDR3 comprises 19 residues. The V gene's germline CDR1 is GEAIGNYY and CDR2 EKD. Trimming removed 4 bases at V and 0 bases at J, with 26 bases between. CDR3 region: CACEPLAGTSRGYTDKLIF. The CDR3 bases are TGTGCCTGTGAACCGCTCGCTGGGACCTCAAGGGGGTACACCGATAAACTCATCTTT.

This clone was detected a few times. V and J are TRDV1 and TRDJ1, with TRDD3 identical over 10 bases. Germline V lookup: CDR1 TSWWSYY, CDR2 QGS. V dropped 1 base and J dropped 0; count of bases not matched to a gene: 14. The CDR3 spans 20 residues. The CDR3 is CALGERADWGIVQYTDKLIF. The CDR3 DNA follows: TGTGCTCTTGGGGAACGGGCGGACTGGGGGATCGTCCAGTACACCGATAAACTCATCTTT.

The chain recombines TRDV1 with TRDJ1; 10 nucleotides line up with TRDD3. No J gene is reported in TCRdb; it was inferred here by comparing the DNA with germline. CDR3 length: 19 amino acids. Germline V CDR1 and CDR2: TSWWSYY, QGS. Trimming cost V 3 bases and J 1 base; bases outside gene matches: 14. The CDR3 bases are TGTGCTCTTGGGGACCCGCTGTGTACTGGGGGATGTTTCACCGATAAACTCATCTTT. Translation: CALGDPLCTGGCFTDKLIF.

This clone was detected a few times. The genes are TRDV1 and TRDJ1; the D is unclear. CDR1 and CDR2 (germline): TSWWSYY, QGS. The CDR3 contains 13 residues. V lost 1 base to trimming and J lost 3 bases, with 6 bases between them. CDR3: CALGERVPDKLIF. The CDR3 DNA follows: TGTGCTCTTGGGGAACGGGTTCCCGATAAACTCATCTTT.

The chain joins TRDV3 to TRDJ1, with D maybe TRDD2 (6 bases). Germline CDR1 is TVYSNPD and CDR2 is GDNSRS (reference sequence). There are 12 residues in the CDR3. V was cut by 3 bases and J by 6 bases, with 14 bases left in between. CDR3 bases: TGTGCCTTACCGGCCTTCCCGAATAAACTCATCTTT. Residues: CALPAFPNKLIF.